The clone carrying this TCR beta chain showed up many times. The cDNA 3' end received a ligated oligonucleotide with a UMI. An equimolar mix of RC1.1 and RC1.2 primed the beta chain across TRBC1 and TRBC2. Each CDR3 protein is one row after TCRdb ran MiXCR on the UMI-ligation and nested PCR reads. Of about 33,000 distinct CDR3 sequences detected, about a tenth appear once; the ten largest clones hold about 9.9%. V was pared by 0 bases and J by 5 bases, with 16 bases between. The CDR3 consists of 16 residues. Germline CDR1 SGHVS, CDR2 FNYEAQ. The entry originates in a study of quantifying T cell responses using KT2 cells. Study-wide context: Reverse transcription used primers in the TCR alpha and beta constant regions.

This receptor was identified in a human donor. The sequenced sample consisted of PBMCs spiked with cells of the T cell clone KT2. The genes are TRBV7-6 and TRBJ2-5; D possibly matches TRBD1 or TRBD2 (5 bases each). CDR3 nucleotide sequence: TGTGCCAGCAGCTTAGCGTTGGGACGGCCTTTGGAGACCCAGTACTTC. It specifies CASSLALGRPLETQYF.